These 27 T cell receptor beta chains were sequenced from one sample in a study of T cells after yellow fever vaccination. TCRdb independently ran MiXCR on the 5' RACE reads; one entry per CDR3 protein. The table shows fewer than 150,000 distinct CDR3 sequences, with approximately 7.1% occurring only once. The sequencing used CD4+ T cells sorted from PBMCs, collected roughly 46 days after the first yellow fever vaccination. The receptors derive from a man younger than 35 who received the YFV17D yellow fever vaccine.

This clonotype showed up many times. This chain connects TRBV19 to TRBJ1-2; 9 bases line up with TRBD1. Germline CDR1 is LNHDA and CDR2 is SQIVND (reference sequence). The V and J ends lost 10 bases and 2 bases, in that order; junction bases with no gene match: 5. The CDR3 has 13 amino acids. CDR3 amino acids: CATDRGYNYGYTF. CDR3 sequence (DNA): TGTGCCACGGACAGGGGATACAACTATGGCTACACCTTC.

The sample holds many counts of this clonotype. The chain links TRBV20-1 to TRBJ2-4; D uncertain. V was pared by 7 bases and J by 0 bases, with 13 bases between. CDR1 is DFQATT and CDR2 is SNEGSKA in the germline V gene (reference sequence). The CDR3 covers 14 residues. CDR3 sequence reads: CSGGQPLAKNIQYF. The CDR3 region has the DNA TGCAGTGGAGGCCAACCATTAGCCAAAAACATTCAGTACTTC.

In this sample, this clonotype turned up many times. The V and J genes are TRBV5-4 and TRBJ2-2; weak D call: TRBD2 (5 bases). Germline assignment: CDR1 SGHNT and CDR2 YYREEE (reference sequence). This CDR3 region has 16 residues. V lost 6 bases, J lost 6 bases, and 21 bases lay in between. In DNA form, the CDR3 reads TGTGCCAGCACCACGAGGGAAAGATTAGATTCCGGGGAGCTGTTTTTT. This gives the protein CASTTRERLDSGELFF.

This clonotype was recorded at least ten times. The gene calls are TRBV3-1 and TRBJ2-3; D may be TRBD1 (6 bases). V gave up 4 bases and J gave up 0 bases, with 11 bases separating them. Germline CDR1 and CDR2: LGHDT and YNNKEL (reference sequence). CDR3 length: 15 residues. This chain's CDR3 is CASSPDRWSTDTQYF. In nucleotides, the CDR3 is TGTGCCAGCAGCCCAGACAGGTGGAGCACAGATACGCAGTATTTT.

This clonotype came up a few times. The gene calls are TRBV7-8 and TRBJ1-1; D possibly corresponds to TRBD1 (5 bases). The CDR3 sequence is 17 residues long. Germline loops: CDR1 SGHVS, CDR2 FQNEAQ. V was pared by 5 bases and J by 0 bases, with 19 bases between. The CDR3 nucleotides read TGTGCCAGCAGCCTAGGGGTCACGATCTTGATGAACACTGAAGCTTTCTTT. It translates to CASSLGVTILMNTEAFF.

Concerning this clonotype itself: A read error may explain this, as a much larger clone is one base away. The CDR3 bases are TGTGCCAGCAGCACCCCGGGGGGTCCCCTGTACTTC. This sequence encodes CASSTPGGPLYF. The chain uses TRBV7-9 and TRBJ2-5, with 7 bases aligning to TRBD2. Germline CDR1 is SEHNR and CDR2 is FQNEAQ (reference sequence). V trimming: 5 bases; J trimming: 13 bases; junction bases outside the gene matches: 10. CDR3 length: 12 residues. Full variable domain (remainder filled in from reference TRBV7-9 and TRBJ2-5): DTGVSQNPRHKITKRGQNVTFRCDPISEHNRLYWYRQTLGQGPEFLTYFQNEAQLEKSRLLSDRFSAERPKGSFSTLEIQRTEQGDSAMYLCASSTPGGPLYFGPGTRLLVL.

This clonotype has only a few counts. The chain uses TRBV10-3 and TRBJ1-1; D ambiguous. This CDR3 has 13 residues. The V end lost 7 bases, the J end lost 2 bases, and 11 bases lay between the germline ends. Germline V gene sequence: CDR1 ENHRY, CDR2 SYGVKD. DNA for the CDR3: TGTGCCATCAAAGCCGGCAGCAACACTGAAGCTTTCTTT. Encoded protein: CAIKAGSNTEAFF.

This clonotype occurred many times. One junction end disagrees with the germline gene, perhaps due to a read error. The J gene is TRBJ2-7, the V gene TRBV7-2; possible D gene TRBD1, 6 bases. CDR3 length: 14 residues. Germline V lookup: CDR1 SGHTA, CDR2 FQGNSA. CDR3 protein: CASNLEAIGGEQYF. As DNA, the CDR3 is TGTGCCAGCAACTTAGAAGCCATAGGGGGCGAGCAGTACTTC.

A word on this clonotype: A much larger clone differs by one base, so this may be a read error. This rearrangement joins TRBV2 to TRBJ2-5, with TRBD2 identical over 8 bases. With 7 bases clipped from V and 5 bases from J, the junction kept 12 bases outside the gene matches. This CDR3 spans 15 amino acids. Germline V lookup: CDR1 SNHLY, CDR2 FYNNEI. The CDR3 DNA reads TGTGCCAGCATCTTGGCGCGGGGGGTCCTGGAGACCCAGTACTTC. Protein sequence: CASILARGVLETQYF.

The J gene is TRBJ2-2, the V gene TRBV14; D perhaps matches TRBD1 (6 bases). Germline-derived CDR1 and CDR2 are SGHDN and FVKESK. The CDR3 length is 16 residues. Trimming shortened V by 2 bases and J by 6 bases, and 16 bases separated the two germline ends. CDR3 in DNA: TGTGCCAGCAGCCAAAAAGGGACATGGGCGTCCGGGGAGCTGTTTTTT. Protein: CASSQKGTWASGELFF. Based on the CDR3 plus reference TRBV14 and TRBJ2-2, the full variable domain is EAGVTQFPSHSVIEKGQTVTLRCDPISGHDNLYWYRRVMGKEIKFLLHFVKESKQDESGMPNNRFLAERTGGTYSTLKVQPAELEDSGVYFCASSQKGTWASGELFFGEGSRLTVL.

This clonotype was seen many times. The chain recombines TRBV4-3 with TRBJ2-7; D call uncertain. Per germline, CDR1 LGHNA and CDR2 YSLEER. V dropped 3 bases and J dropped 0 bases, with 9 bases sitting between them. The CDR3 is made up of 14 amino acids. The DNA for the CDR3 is TGCGCCAGCAGCCACGGCAGACCCTCCTACGAGCAGTACTTC. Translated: CASSHGRPSYEQYF.

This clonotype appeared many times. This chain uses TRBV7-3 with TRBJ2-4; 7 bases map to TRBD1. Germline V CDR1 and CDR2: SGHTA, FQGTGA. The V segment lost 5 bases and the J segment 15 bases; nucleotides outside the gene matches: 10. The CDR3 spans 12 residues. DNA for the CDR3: TGTGCCAGCAGCCCAGGACAGGACAGGCTGTACTTC. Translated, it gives CASSPGQDRLYF.

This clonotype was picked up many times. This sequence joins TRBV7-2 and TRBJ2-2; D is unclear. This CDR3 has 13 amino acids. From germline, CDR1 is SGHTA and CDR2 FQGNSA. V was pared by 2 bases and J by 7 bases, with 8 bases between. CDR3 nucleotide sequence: TGTGCCAGCAGCTTATCACGGTTCGGGGAGCTGTTTTTT. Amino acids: CASSLSRFGELFF.

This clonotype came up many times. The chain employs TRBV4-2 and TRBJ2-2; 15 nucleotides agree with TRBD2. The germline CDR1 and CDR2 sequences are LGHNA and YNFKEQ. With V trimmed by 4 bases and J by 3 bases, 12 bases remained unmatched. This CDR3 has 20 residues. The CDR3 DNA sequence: TGTGCCAGCAGCCCCCAAGGGTCTGGACTAGCGGGGGGGCACACCGGGGAGCTGTTTTTT. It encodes CASSPQGSGLAGGHTGELFF.

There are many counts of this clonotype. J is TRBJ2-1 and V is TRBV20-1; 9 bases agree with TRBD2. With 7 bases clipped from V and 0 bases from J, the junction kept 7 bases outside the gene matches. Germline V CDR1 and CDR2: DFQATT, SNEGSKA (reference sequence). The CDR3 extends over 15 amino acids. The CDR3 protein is CSVRSGGSSYNEQFF. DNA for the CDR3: TGCAGTGTGAGGAGCGGGGGGAGCTCCTACAATGAGCAGTTCTTC.

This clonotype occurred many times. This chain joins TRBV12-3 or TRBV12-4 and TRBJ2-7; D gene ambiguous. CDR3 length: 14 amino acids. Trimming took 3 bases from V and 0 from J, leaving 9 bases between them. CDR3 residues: CASSLRQSSYEQYF. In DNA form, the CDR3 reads TGTGCCAGCAGTTTGCGGCAGAGCTCCTACGAGCAGTACTTC.

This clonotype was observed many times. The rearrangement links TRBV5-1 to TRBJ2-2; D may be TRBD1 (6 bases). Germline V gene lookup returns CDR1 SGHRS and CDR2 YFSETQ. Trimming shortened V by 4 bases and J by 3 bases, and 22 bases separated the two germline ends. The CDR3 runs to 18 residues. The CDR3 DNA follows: TGCGCCAGCAGCATACGTCAAGGGGGACCCTGGGACACCGGGGAGCTGTTTTTT. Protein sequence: CASSIRQGGPWDTGELFF.

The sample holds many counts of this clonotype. CDR3 region: CASSPKGGAGTDTQYF. Here the CDR3 DNA reads TGTGCCAGCAGCCCAAAGGGGGGGGCCGGCACAGATACGCAGTATTTT. V gene TRBV7-3 combines with J gene TRBJ2-3; TRBD2 is a possible D gene (7 bases). The CDR3 extends over 16 amino acids. With 5 bases removed from V and 1 base from J, the gap between germline ends came to 16 bases. Germline-derived CDR1 and CDR2 are SGHTA and FQGTGA. The whole variable domain, filled in from reference TRBV7-3 and TRBJ2-3, reads GAGVSQTPSNKVTEKGKYVELRCDPISGHTALYWYRQSLGQGPEFLIYFQGTGAADDSGLPNDRFFAVRPEGSVSTLKIQRTERGDSAVYLCASSPKGGAGTDTQYFGPGTRLTVL.

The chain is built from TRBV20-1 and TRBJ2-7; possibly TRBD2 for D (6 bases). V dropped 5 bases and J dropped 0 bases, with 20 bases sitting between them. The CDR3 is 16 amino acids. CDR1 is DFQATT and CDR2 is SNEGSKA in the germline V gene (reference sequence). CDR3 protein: CSAQPGGYLNSYEQYV. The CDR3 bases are TGCAGTGCTCAACCTGGGGGGTACCTTAACTCCTACGAGCAGTACGTC.

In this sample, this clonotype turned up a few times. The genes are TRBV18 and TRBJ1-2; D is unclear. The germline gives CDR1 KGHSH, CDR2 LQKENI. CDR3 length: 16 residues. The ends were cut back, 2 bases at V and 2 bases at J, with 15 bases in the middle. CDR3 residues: CASSPDRRGSNYGYTF. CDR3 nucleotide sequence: TGTGCCAGCTCACCAGACCGTCGGGGAAGCAACTATGGCTACACCTTC.

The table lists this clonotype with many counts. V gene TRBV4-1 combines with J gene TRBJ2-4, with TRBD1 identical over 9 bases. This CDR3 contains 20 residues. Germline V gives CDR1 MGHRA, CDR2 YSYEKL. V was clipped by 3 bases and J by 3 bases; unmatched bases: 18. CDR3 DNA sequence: TGCGCCAGCAGCCAGACAACCGCTGGGACAGGGAGTAAGGGCAAAAACATTCAGTACTTC. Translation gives CASSQTTAGTGSKGKNIQYF.

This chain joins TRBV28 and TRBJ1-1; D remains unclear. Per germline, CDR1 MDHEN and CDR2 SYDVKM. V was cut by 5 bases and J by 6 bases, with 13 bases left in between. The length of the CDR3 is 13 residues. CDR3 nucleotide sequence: TGTGCCAGCAGTATCCCCACTCCCGCTGAAGCTTTCTTT. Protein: CASSIPTPAEAFF.

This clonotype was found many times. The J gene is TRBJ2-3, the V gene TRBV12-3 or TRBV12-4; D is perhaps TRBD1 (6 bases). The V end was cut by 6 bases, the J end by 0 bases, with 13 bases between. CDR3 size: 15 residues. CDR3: CASRPTGLSTDTQYF. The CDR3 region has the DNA TGTGCCAGCAGACCTACAGGGCTAAGCACAGATACGCAGTATTTT.

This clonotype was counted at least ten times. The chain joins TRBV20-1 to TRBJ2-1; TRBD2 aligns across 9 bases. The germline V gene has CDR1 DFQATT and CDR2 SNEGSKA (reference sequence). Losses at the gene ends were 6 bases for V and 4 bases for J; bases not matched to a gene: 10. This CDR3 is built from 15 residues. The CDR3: CSAVGAGGRYNEQFF. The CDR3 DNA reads TGCAGTGCCGTGGGGGCGGGGGGGCGGTACAATGAGCAGTTCTTC.

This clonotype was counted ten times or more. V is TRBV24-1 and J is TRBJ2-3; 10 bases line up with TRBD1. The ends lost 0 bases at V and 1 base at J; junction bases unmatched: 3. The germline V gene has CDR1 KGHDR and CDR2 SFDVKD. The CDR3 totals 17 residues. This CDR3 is CATSDLRGTGGTDTQYF. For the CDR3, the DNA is TGTGCCACCAGTGATTTGCGGGGGACAGGGGGCACAGATACGCAGTATTTT.

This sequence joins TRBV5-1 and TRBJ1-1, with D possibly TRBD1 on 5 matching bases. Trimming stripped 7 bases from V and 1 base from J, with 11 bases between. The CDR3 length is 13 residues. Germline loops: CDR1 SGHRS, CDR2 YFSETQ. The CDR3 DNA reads TGCGCCAGCCGCCGGGGGGAGAACACTGAAGCTTTCTTT. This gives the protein CASRRGENTEAFF.

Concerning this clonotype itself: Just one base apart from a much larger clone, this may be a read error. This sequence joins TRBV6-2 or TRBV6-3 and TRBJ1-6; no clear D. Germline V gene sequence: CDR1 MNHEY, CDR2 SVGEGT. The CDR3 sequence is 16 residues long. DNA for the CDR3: TGTGCCCGCAGTTACTGGGGTATCGGCAATAATTCACCCCTCCACTTT. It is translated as CARSYWGIGNNSPLHF.